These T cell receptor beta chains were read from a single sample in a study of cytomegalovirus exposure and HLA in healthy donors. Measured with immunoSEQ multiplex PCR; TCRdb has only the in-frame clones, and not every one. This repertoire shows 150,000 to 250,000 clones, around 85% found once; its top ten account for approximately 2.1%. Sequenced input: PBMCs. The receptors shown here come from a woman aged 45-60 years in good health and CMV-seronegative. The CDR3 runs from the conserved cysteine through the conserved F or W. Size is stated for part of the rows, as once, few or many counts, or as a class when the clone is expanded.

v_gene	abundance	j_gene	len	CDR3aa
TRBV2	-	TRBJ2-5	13	CASSERLAETQYF
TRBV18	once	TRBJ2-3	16	CASSPLRAGATDTQYF
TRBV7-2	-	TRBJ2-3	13	CASSLLEGDTQYF
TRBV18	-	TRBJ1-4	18	CASALFRTGGDMREKLFF
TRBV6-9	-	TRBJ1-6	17	CASSYFRGRPYNSPLHF
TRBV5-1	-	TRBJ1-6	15	CASSRDTSGNSPLHF
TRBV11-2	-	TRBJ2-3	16	CASSPRGGRGTDTQYF
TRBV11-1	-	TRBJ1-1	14	CASSLGRVNTEAFF
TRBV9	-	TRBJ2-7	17	CASSAQSASGRAYEQYF
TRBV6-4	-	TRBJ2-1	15	CASSERTGPYNEQFF
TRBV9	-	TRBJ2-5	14	CASSFSSGEETQYF
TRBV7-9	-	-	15	CASSKTGTGSYEQYF
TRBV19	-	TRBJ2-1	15	CASSSDRGSYNEQFF
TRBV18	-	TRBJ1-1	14	CASSPRVLNTEAFF
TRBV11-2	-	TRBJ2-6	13	CASSASGANVLTF